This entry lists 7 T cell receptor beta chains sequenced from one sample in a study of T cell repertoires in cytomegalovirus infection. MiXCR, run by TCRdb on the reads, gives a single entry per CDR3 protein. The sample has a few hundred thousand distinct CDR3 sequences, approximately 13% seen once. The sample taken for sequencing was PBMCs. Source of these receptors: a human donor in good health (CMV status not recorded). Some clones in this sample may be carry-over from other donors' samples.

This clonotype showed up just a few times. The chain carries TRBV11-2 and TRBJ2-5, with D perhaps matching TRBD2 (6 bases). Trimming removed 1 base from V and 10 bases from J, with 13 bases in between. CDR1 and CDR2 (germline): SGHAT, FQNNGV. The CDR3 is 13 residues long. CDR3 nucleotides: TGTGCCAGCAGCTTAGTATCGGGGGATGGCCAGTACTTC. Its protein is CASSLVSGDGQYF.

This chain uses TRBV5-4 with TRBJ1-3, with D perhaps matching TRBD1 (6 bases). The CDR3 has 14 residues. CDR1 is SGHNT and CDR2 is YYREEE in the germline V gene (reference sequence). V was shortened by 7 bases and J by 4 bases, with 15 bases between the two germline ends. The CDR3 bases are TGTGCCAGCGGGGCTAGGGGGTCCGGAAACACCATATATTTT. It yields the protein CASGARGSGNTIYF.

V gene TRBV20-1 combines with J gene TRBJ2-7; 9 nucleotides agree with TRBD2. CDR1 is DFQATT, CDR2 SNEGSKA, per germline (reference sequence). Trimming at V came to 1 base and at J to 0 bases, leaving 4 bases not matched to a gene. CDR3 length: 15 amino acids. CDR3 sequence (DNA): TGCAGTGCTAGAGGACTAGCGGAGAGCTCCTACGAGCAGTACTTC. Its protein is CSARGLAESSYEQYF.

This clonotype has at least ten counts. The CDR3 DNA sequence: TGTGCCAGCAGTCCCCGGACTGTTTCAACTGAAGCTTTCTTT. Translated: CASSPRTVSTEAFF. The genes are TRBV12-3 or TRBV12-4 and TRBJ1-1; D uncertain. This CDR3 has 14 amino acids. The germline V and J ends were trimmed by 5 bases and 5 bases, with 15 bases remaining between them.

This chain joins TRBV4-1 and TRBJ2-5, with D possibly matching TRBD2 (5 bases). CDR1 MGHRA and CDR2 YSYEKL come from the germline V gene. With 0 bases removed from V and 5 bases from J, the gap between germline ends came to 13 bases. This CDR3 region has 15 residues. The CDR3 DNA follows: TGCGCCAGCAGCCAAGATCTACTCCCGGGGGAGACCCAGTACTTC. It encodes CASSQDLLPGETQYF.

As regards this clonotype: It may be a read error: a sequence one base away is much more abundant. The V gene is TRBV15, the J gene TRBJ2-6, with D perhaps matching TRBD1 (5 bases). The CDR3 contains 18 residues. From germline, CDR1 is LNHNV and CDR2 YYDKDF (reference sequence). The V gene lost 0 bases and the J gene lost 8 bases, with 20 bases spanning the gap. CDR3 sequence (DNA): TGTGCCACCAGCAGAGATGGCTCGGCCTATGCAGGGACCAACGTCCTGACTTTC. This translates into CATSRDGSAYAGTNVLTF.

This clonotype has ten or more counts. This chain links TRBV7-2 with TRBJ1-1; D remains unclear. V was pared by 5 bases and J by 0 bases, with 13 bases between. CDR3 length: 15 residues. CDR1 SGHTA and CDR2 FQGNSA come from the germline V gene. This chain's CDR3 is CASSLGRAMNTEAFF. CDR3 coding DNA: TGTGCCAGCAGCCTAGGACGGGCCATGAACACTGAAGCTTTCTTT. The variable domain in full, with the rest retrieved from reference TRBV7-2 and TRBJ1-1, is GAGVSQSPSNKVTEKGKDVELRCDPISGHTALYWYRQSLGQGLEFLIYFQGNSAPDKSGLPSDRFSAERTGGSVSTLTIQRTQQEDSAVYLCASSLGRAMNTEAFFGQGTRLTVV.